This entry lists 12 T cell receptor beta chains sequenced from one sample in a study of identical twins. TCRdb called the 5' RACE reads again in MiXCR, with one record for every CDR3 protein. The repertoire holds 450,000 or so distinct CDR3 sequences, with over 12% as singletons. The same data also went into a second study, on yellow fever vaccine responses in identical twins.

The sample consisted of CD4+ T cells sorted from blood. Receptor source: a woman aged 18-29 years in good health.

This clonotype was seen a handful of times. The chain uses TRBV28 and TRBJ2-4; no clear D. The ends were cut back, 3 bases at V and 5 bases at J, with 8 bases in the middle. CDR1 MDHEN and CDR2 SYDVKM come from the germline V gene. This CDR3 has 13 residues. DNA of the CDR3: TGTGCCAGCAGTTTGCCAGAGGAAAACATTCAGTACTTC. Residues: CASSLPEENIQYF.

The chain employs TRBV18 and TRBJ2-1; 13 bases are a match to TRBD2. V dropped 6 bases and J dropped 3; count of bases not matched to a gene: 8. CDR1 KGHSH and CDR2 LQKENI come from the germline V gene. The CDR3 is made up of 17 amino acids. DNA of the CDR3: TGTGCCAGCTCCCAAGGGGGACTAGCGGGGATCTACAATGAGCAGTTCTTC. This translates into CASSQGGLAGIYNEQFF.

The CDR3 nucleotides read TGCAGTGTCATAATTCCAGGGAGGGAGACCCAGTACTTC. Translated, it gives CSVIIPGRETQYF. J is TRBJ2-5 and V is TRBV20-1; maybe TRBD2 (6 bases). Germline V lookup: CDR1 DFQATT, CDR2 SNEGSKA (reference sequence). With 7 bases removed from V and 5 bases from J, the gap between germline ends came to 17 bases. The CDR3 contains 13 residues.

This clonotype was counted many times. V is TRBV5-1 and J is TRBJ2-3; TRBD2 might be the D (7 bases). The germline V gene has CDR1 SGHRS and CDR2 YFSETQ. Trimming stripped 0 bases from V and 0 bases from J, with 11 bases between. The CDR3 totals 16 residues. The CDR3 bases are TGCGCCAGCAGCTTGGCATGGGGGGGCAGCACAGATACGCAGTATTTT. Protein sequence: CASSLAWGGSTDTQYF.

This clonotype was seen more than once but under ten times. The rearrangement uses TRBV5-1 and TRBJ2-3; D call uncertain. The CDR3 sequence is 13 residues long. Between the trimmed V and J ends, which lost 6 bases and 2 bases, there was a span of 10 bases. Per the germline V gene, CDR1 is SGHRS and CDR2 is YFSETQ. The CDR3 is CASTHYSTDTQYF. CDR3 DNA: TGCGCCAGCACCCATTATTCCACAGATACGCAGTATTTT.

Many counts were recorded for this clonotype. J is TRBJ2-1 and V is TRBV27; possible D gene TRBD2, 6 bases. The germline V gene encodes CDR1 MNHEY and CDR2 SMNVEV (reference sequence). CDR3 length: 12 amino acids. Trimming removed 3 bases at V and 6 bases at J, with 6 bases between. CDR3 region: CASSLTSNEQFF. The CDR3 bases are TGTGCCAGCAGTTTGACTAGCAATGAGCAGTTCTTC.

The chain has TRBV7-9 and TRBJ2-7; unclear D gene. The germline CDR1 and CDR2 sequences are SEHNR and FQNEAQ (reference sequence). V was pared by 4 bases and J by 0 bases, with 16 bases between. The CDR3 totals 16 residues. The CDR3 region has the DNA TGTGCCAGCAGCTCAATTGGAATCCTGAGCTCCTACGAGCAGTACTTC. Residues: CASSSIGILSSYEQYF.

V usage is TRBV5-1 and J usage is TRBJ1-1, with D possibly being TRBD1 (5 bases). V was trimmed by 4 bases and J by 4 bases, leaving 14 bases between them. The CDR3 is 14 residues long. The germline V gene encodes CDR1 SGHRS and CDR2 YFSETQ. CDR3 nucleotide sequence: TGCGCCAGCAGCATCCGGGACCGGGGCACTGAAGCTTTCTTT. Translated: CASSIRDRGTEAFF. Supplemented by reference TRBV5-1 and TRBJ1-1, the full variable domain reads KAGVTQTPRYLIKTRGQQVTLSCSPISGHRSVSWYQQTPGQGLQFLFEYFSETQRNKGNFPGRFSGRQFSNSRSEMNVSTLELGDSALYLCASSIRDRGTEAFFGQGTRLTVV.

The CDR3 DNA reads TGCGCCAGCAGTGAGCTTGGAGAAGCTTTCTTT. It specifies CASSELGEAFF. V is TRBV10-1 and J is TRBJ1-1; the D is unclear. Germline V CDR1 and CDR2: WNHNN, SYGVQD (reference sequence). The CDR3 consists of 11 residues. V shed 2 bases and J shed 8 bases, with 6 bases lying between them.

This clonotype occurred a few times. CDR3 loop: CASSLTASGGPGANVLTF. As DNA, the CDR3 is TGCGCCAGCAGCTTGACCGCTTCAGGGGGGCCTGGGGCCAACGTCCTGACTTTC. The chain combines TRBV5-1 with TRBJ2-6; possible D gene TRBD1, 7 bases. Germline CDR1 reads SGHRS; CDR2 reads YFSETQ. The CDR3 covers 18 residues. Between the trimmed V and J ends, which lost 1 base and 2 bases, there was a span of 16 bases.

The V call is TRBV7-6, the J call TRBJ2-7, with D perhaps matching TRBD1 or TRBD2 (5 bases each). V was shortened by 6 bases and J by 3 bases, with 18 bases between the two germline ends. CDR1 is SGHVS and CDR2 is FNYEAQ in the germline V gene. This CDR3 is built from 15 residues. The CDR3 loop is CASSLVRGANYEQYF. CDR3 DNA sequence: TGTGCCAGCAGTCTAGTACGGGGCGCGAACTACGAGCAGTACTTC. Supplemented by reference TRBV7-6 and TRBJ2-7, the full variable domain reads GAGVSQSPRYKVTKRGQDVALRCDPISGHVSLYWYRQALGQGPEFLTYFNYEAQQDKSGLPNDRFSAERPEGSISTLTIQRTEQRDSAMYRCASSLVRGANYEQYFGPGTRLTVT.

This clonotype was counted only a few times. This chain joins TRBV12-5 and TRBJ1-2; weak D call: TRBD1 (5 bases). Trimming cost V 5 bases and J 1 base, with 17 bases left between them. Germline V CDR1 and CDR2: LGHNT, FRNRAP. The CDR3 covers 16 residues. Here the CDR3 DNA reads TGTGCTAGTGGTCCCCCGGTGGGAGGGGATAACTATGGCTACACCTTC. Translating it yields CASGPPVGGDNYGYTF.